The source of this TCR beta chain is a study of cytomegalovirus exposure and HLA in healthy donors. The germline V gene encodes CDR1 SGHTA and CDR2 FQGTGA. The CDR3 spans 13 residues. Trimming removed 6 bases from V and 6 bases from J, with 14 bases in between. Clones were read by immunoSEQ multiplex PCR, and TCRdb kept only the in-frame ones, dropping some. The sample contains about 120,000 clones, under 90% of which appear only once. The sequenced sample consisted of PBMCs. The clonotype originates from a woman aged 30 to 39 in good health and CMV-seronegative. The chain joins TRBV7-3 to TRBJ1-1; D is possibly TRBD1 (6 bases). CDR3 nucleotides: TGTGCCAGCAGTCCAGAGGGGGGGTCTGAAGCTTTCTTT. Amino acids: CASSPEGGSEAFF.